The 22 T cell receptor beta chains given below trace back to one sample, sequenced in a study of blood T cell repertoires in COVID-19. Only in-frame clones appear in the TCRdb table, and some are missing; sequencing was by immunoSEQ multiplex PCR. This sample has roughly 160,000 clones, with just over 90% found just once. The sequencing input was peripheral blood. The receptors here all came from a man between 18 and 29 years old with acute or convalescent COVID-19.

This chain connects TRBV19 to TRBJ1-2; TRBD1 is a possible D gene (5 bases). V lost 6 bases to trimming and J lost 6 bases, with 11 bases between them. CDR1 is LNHDA, CDR2 SQIVND, per germline (reference sequence). The CDR3 spans 12 residues. CDR3 sequence (DNA): TGTGCCAGTAGGCATGGGGGGAATGGCTACACCTTC. Its protein product is CASRHGGNGYTF.

This clone was seen only once. The chain has TRBV5-1 and TRBJ2-3; 8 nucleotides align to TRBD1. The CDR3 consists of 14 residues. Germline assignment: CDR1 SGHRS and CDR2 YFSETQ. V was pared by 4 bases and J by 4 bases, with 5 bases of the junction left unmatched. As DNA, the CDR3 is TGCGCCAGCAGCCAAGGACAGGGACCAGATACGCAGTATTTT. Translation gives CASSQGQGPDTQYF.

V and J are TRBV11-2 and TRBJ1-2; TRBD1 matches 7 bases. The CDR3 is 13 amino acids. V lost 5 bases to trimming and J lost 7 bases; unmatched junction nucleotides: 7. The V gene's germline CDR1 is SGHAT and CDR2 FQNNGV. The CDR3 bases are TGTGCCAGCAGCACAGACAGGGCTGGTGGCTACACCTTC. Its translation: CASSTDRAGGYTF.

The chain has TRBV9 and TRBJ2-1; TRBD2 matches 10 bases. V gave up 2 bases and J gave up 5 bases; unmatched junction bases: 4. CDR1 and CDR2 (germline): SGDLS, YYNGEE. CDR3 length equals 15 residues. The CDR3 DNA reads TGTGCCAGCAGCGTCGGGACTAGCGTAAACAATGAGCAGTTCTTC. Its protein product is CASSVGTSVNNEQFF.

The chain employs TRBV6-5 and TRBJ1-5; D is ambiguous. Deletions cut 2 bases from V and 4 bases from J, with 6 bases between. The length of the CDR3 is 13 residues. CDR1 is MNHEY, CDR2 SVGAGI, per germline. CDR3 residues: CASSYELNQPQHF. CDR3 nucleotides: TGTGCCAGCAGTTACGAGCTAAATCAGCCCCAGCATTTT.

The rearrangement links TRBV3-1 (or the pseudogene TRBV3-2) to TRBJ1-1, with D possibly TRBD1 on 6 matching bases. Looked up from germline, CDR1 is LGHDT and CDR2 is YNNKEL (reference sequence). The V end lost 0 bases, the J end lost 2 bases, and 13 bases lay between the germline ends. The CDR3 sequence is 16 residues long. DNA of the CDR3: TGTGCCAGCAGCCAAGATACGGGACATTTTAACACTGAAGCTTTCTTT. Translated: CASSQDTGHFNTEAFF.

V usage is TRBV15 and J usage is TRBJ2-1, with 11 bases identical to TRBD2. The CDR3 has 18 amino acids. J lost 0 bases, V lost 6 bases, and 10 bases had no gene match. Germline loops: CDR1 LNHNV, CDR2 YYDKDF (reference sequence). CDR3 DNA sequence: TGTGCCACCAGTCCGGGACTAGCGGCTACCGGCTCCTACAATGAGCAGTTCTTC. Amino acids: CATSPGLAATGSYNEQFF.

The rearrangement joins TRBV2 to TRBJ1-2; TRBD1 might be the D (6 bases). Trimming pared 6 bases from V and 4 bases from J, leaving 15 bases between. The CDR3 spans 14 residues. Germline V gene lookup returns CDR1 SNHLY and CDR2 FYNNEI. CDR3 nucleotide sequence: TGTGCCAGCAGGGAGACAGGACCCGTCTATGGCTACACCTTC. Encoded protein: CASRETGPVYGYTF.

The chain has TRBV24-1 and TRBJ1-1; D might be TRBD1 (5 bases). CDR1 and CDR2 (germline): KGHDR, SFDVKD. The CDR3 consists of 14 residues. Trimming took 3 bases from V and 10 from J, leaving 17 bases between them. The chain's CDR3 is CATSDRTRPSGAFF. The CDR3, as DNA: TGTGCCACCAGTGATCGGACAAGACCCTCTGGAGCTTTCTTT.

The CDR3 reads CASSLRDGANYGYTF. As DNA, the CDR3 is TGTGCCAGCAGCCTGCGGGACGGCGCTAACTATGGCTACACCTTC. J is TRBJ1-2 and V is TRBV7-8; tentative D call: TRBD1 (5 bases). Per germline, CDR1 SGHVS and CDR2 FQNEAQ. The CDR3 is made up of 15 amino acids. The V and J ends lost 5 bases and 0 bases respectively, with 13 bases between them. Using reference TRBV7-8 and TRBJ1-2 for the parts outside the CDR3, the full variable domain is GAGVSQSPRYKVAKRGQDVALRCDPISGHVSLFWYQQALGQGPEFLTYFQNEAQLDKSGLPSDRFFAERPEGSVSTLKIQRTQQEDSAVYLCASSLRDGANYGYTFGSGTRLTVV.

The chain has TRBV9 and TRBJ1-3, with TRBD1 matching 7 bases. CDR1 and CDR2 from the germline V gene are SGDLS and YYNGEE. V dropped 4 bases and J dropped 4; count of bases not matched to a gene: 11. This CDR3 has 16 residues. DNA of the CDR3: TGTGCCAGCAGCTCCCGAGTACAGGGGACCGGAAACACCATATATTTT. This translates into CASSSRVQGTGNTIYF. The entire variable domain, with the rest obtained from reference TRBV9 and TRBJ1-3, is as follows: DSGVTQTPKHLITATGQRVTLRCSPRSGDLSVYWYQQSLDQGLQFLIQYYNGEERAKGNILERFSAQQFPDLHSELNLSSLELGDSALYFCASSSRVQGTGNTIYFGEGSWLTVV.

V and J are TRBV9 and TRBJ2-1; 11 positions match TRBD2. Trimming took 1 base from V and 8 from J; bases not matched to a gene: 5. Germline values: CDR1 SGDLS, CDR2 YYNGEE. This CDR3 spans 15 amino acids. CDR3 amino acids: CASSVTSGSTDEQFF. CDR3 bases: TGTGCCAGCAGCGTAACTAGCGGGAGTACGGATGAGCAGTTCTTC.

This clone is a singleton in its sample. This sequence joins TRBV7-9 and TRBJ2-1, with TRBD2 matching 9 bases. The CDR3 totals 14 residues. J gave up 8 bases and V 4 bases, and 6 bases lay outside the gene matches. Germline CDR1 and CDR2: SEHNR and FQNEAQ (reference sequence). CDR3 sequence (DNA): TGTGCCAGCAGCTCGTCCCGACTAGCGGATGAGCAGTTCTTC. Translating gives CASSSSRLADEQFF.

The rearrangement joins TRBV27 to TRBJ2-1; the D gene is possibly TRBD2 (5 bases). The V gene's germline CDR1 is MNHEY and CDR2 SMNVEV (reference sequence). The CDR3 extends over 14 amino acids. V was cut by 5 bases and J by 4 bases, with 12 bases left in between. CDR3 protein: CASSPPPGYNEQFF. The CDR3 region has the DNA TGTGCCAGCAGTCCACCCCCGGGATACAATGAGCAGTTCTTC.

This chain joins TRBV5-1 and TRBJ2-1; 7 nucleotides agree with TRBD1. J gave up 4 bases and V 3 bases, and 10 bases lay outside the gene matches. The CDR3 is 16 amino acids. The germline V gene has CDR1 SGHRS and CDR2 YFSETQ. The CDR3 DNA reads as TGCGCCAGCAGCTATTCACCGGGACAGCCTTACAATGAGCAGTTCTTC. Residues: CASSYSPGQPYNEQFF.

This chain connects TRBV18 to TRBJ1-1; tentatively, D is TRBD1 (6 bases). The V end was cut by 1 base, the J end by 4 bases, with 10 bases between. The CDR3 runs to 14 residues. Per the germline V gene, CDR1 is KGHSH and CDR2 is LQKENI. CDR3 sequence reads: CASSPRDTITEAFF. In DNA form, the CDR3 reads TGTGCCAGCTCACCACGGGACACGATCACTGAAGCTTTCTTT.

The chain employs TRBV6-6 and TRBJ1-5, with TRBD1 identical over 7 bases. The CDR3 loop spans 18 amino acids. Unmatched junction bases numbered 13, after V lost 5 bases and J lost 0 bases. From germline, CDR1 is MNHNY and CDR2 SVGAGI (reference sequence). CDR3 DNA: TGTGCCAGCAGTCCAAGACAGGGCGTTACGGTTAGCAATCAGCCCCAGCATTTT. Translation gives CASSPRQGVTVSNQPQHF.

This clone was seen a handful of times. The V call is TRBV6-2 or TRBV6-3, the J call TRBJ2-1, with 9 bases lining up with TRBD2. The CDR3 extends over 16 amino acids. Germline V CDR1 and CDR2: MNHEY, SVGEGT. The trim removed 2 bases at V and 4 bases at J, leaving 6 bases unmatched. In nucleotides, the CDR3 is TGTGCCAGCAGTTACGGCGGGAGGGCCATATACAATGAGCAGTTCTTC. Translation gives CASSYGGRAIYNEQFF.

The chain uses TRBV5-1 and TRBJ2-7; 10 bases fit TRBD1. Germline V gene sequence: CDR1 SGHRS, CDR2 YFSETQ. Trimming cost V 3 bases and J 5 bases; bases outside gene matches: 8. The CDR3 has 15 residues. This chain's CDR3 is CASSSRQGAGNEQYF. In nucleotides, the CDR3 is TGCGCCAGCAGCTCTCGACAGGGGGCTGGGAACGAGCAGTACTTC.

J is TRBJ2-1 and V is TRBV27; D gene uncertain. Germline V gives CDR1 MNHEY, CDR2 SMNVEV (reference sequence). The CDR3 loop spans 13 amino acids. The V end lost 1 base, the J end lost 5 bases, and 6 bases lay between the germline ends. The CDR3 bases are TGTGCCAGCAGTTTATACAGAAACAATGAGCAGTTCTTC. It encodes CASSLYRNNEQFF.

The rearrangement links TRBV2 to TRBJ1-2, with 11 bases lining up with TRBD1. The germline gives CDR1 SNHLY, CDR2 FYNNEI. The CDR3 runs 13 residues. The ends lost 7 bases at V and 6 bases at J; junction bases unmatched: 4. The CDR3 loop is CASTWTGGNGYTF. The DNA for the CDR3 is TGTGCCAGCACCTGGACAGGGGGCAATGGCTACACCTTC. The whole variable domain, remainder taken from reference TRBV2 and TRBJ1-2, is EPEVTQTPSHQVTQMGQEVILRCVPISNHLYFYWYRQILGQKVEFLVSFYNNEISEKSEIFDDQFSVERPDGSNFTLKIRSTKLEDSAMYFCASTWTGGNGYTFGSGTRLTVV.

V and J are TRBV6-1 and TRBJ2-7; 7 bases line up with TRBD2. V lost 1 base and J lost 1; bases outside the gene matches: 19. Germline loops: CDR1 MNHNS, CDR2 SASEGT. This CDR3 is built from 20 residues. CDR3 residues: CASSEGSLEAWRGRSYEQYF. CDR3 DNA sequence: TGTGCCAGCAGTGAAGGTTCGTTGGAGGCGTGGCGGGGGAGATCCTACGAGCAGTACTTC.